The clone carrying this T cell receptor (beta chain) came up a few times. Its antigen is as yet unknown. 5'RACE with constant-segment primers built TCRalpha and TCRbeta cDNA libraries with UMIs. MiXCR, run by TCRdb on the 5' RACE reads, gives a single entry per CDR3 protein. Among about half a million distinct CDR3 sequences listed, over 15% were seen once. The data were taken from a study of T-cell memory formation after mild COVID-19. The CDR3 contains 15 residues. Trimming left V 2 bases short and J 3 bases short, with 11 bases between. Germline V gene sequence: CDR1 ENHRY, CDR2 SYGVKD. Overall study findings and caveats: Most CD4+ clones that shrank were in CM and EM, while CD8+ ones turned up in EMRA. The study detected some responding clones in pre-infection memory, suggesting cross-reactive memory joined.

The chain recombines TRBV10-3 with TRBJ2-1; TRBD1 might be the D (6 bases). Sequencing was carried out using PBMCs or a T cell subset sorted from them (not recorded which). The receptor comes from an adult woman who had mild COVID-19 (a few samples of this study predate the infection). Cell type and time point are not known. The CDR3 loop is CAISEPGHSYNEQFF. The CDR3 DNA reads TGTGCCATCAGTGAGCCGGGACACAGCTACAATGAGCAGTTCTTC.